This TCR beta chain was identified in a study of shared clonotypes between healthy human individuals (dated by TCRdb to the early 2020s). Turning to the overall study: The cohort included three men and a couple of women between 18 and 49 years of age. Blood TCR repertoires of about five healthy adults were deeply sequenced to estimate repertoire size and the extent of clonotype sharing between individuals. Different laboratories and diverse techniques were used to prepare libraries and sequence TCR repertoires, to increase sequencing depth and limit assay-specific biases. Between about 0.94 and 8.9 billion PBMCs per donor were obtained by leukapheresis. For each donor, three plates each were used for CD4 naive and CD4 memory, two plates were used for CD8 naive, and one plate was used for CD8 memory. The research as a whole found: Sampling was restricted to blood, and TCR repertoires in tissue are likely to differ from TCR repertoires in blood. Incomplete sequencing was indicated by rarefaction of sorted-subset datasets, despite the large sequencing depth. Naive subsets generally had larger estimated clonotype richness than memory subsets did. Because the study included only a small number of donors, the genetic and exposure-history diversity represented was limited. Compared with non-shared clonotypes, clonotypes shared by all four sorted-subset donors had higher generation probabilities. Based on pairwise subsampling, the degree of clonotype sharing among donors was expected to be affected by sequencing depth. When several donors were compared, the shared fraction of clonotypes was 5% to 6.5% for naive CD4, 3% to 4% for naive CD8, about 2.4% for memory CD4, and around 0.37% for memory CD8.

Reading the germline V gene (reference sequence) gives CDR1 SEHNR and CDR2 FQNEAQ. The germline ends are 11 bases apart after V is trimmed by 2 bases and J by 7 bases. Including cysteine and phenylalanine, the CDR3 has 13 amino acids. The entry retains the CDR3 DNA only, 39 bases that are in frame from base 1. CD8 naive samples consisted of CD45RO-negative cells that were positively selected for CCR7, yielding a CD45RA+CCR7+ population without TemRA cells. The donors were healthy, HIV-negative adults who had no recently reported acute infections or vaccinations. Every donor was a Caucasian adult living in Nashville, Tennessee, USA. After blood collection by leukapheresis, PBMCs were isolated using Ficoll-Histopaque density gradient centrifugation and then cryopreserved in the vapor phase of liquid nitrogen. Analytical flow cytometry was used to check the purity and quantity of each magnetically sorted T cell population. Genomic DNA was isolated from each sorted fraction and quantified by UV absorbance on a Nanodrop 2000c.

Regarding this clone: The antigen this receptor binds is unknown. Base qualities are not recorded, but no much larger clone differs from it by a single base.

TCR CDR3 regions were amplified from genomic DNA by multiplex PCR using the deep immunoSEQ assay. For each cell subset, the extracted genomic DNA was distributed evenly across all wells of several immunoSEQ 96-well plates, and each plate served as one replicate. For sorted subsets, approximately 210 ng of genomic DNA, equivalent to some 30,000 T cell genomes, went into each replicate PCR. Purified libraries were measured with a Qubit 3.0 fluorometer, size-checked on a Bioanalyzer 2100, and measured again with the KAPA Library Quantification kit. Every immunoSEQ 96-well plate was sequenced on a dedicated single-read 150-cycle Illumina NextSeq 550 flow cell. For the original study's pipeline: Because the immunoSEQ output included only junctional sequences and no quality scores, the filtering could not be the same as the filtering used for full-length reads. Sequences were annotated with PyIR, a Python wrapper for IgBLAST v1.9, using IMGT germline references to assign V/J genes and CDR3. Reads were removed for weak V/J assignments (E-value above 1e-6), missing CDR3, stop codons, out-of-frame junctions, or ambiguous translated residues. V3J clonotypes were defined by identical inferred V gene, J gene, and CDR3 amino acid sequence. The percentage overlap between two repertoires was calculated by dividing the number of shared unique clonotypes by the size of the smaller repertoire. Repertoire richness was assessed with RTK rarefaction, the Chao1 estimator, and Recon v2.1 estimates of unobserved clonotypes. Generation probabilities for all TCRbeta clonotypes obtained by the gDNA method from a handful of donors were computed using OLGA. In its TCRdb copy, this immuneACCESS table keeps in-frame sequences only and misses some clones. Where compared with another copy, unresolved V genes explain less than half of these, and the others have no known cause. Clone size and the V and J calls come from that table; the DNA yielded D and trimming. This sample lists around 2,100,000 clones; around 96% were detected once. The top ten clonotypes cover roughly 1% of the sample.

This receptor was obtained from a man aged 18 to 29 in good health. The receptor chain draws on TRBV7-9 and TRBJ1-1; the best D guess is TRBD1, with 5 bases matching. The sequenced sample was naive CD8+ T cells sorted from blood. The sample's cell subset or site label, in plain terms: CD45RA+CCR7+. CDR3 region: CASSLSPTVEAFF. The DNA is TGTGCCAGCAGCTTAAGCCCGACAGTTGAAGCTTTCTTT.